Listed below are T cell receptor beta chains from one sample, sequenced in a study of T cell repertoires in cytomegalovirus infection. TCRdb passed the reads through MiXCR, listing each CDR3 protein once. Among 90,000 to 120,000 distinct CDR3 sequences, approximately 45% were seen once, and the ten largest hold around 70%. These TCRs are of unknown antigen specificity. The material was CD8+ T cells from cultured PBMCs, obtained from culture after CMV antigen stimulation. These TCRs come from a human donor in good health (CMV status not recorded). Some clones in this sample may be carry-over from other donors' samples. The conserved cysteine and the conserved F or W are not part of the CDR3 here. Only part of the rows carry a size: once, few, many, or a class if the clone is expanded.

v_call,clone_size,cdr3_aa
TRBV6-6,NA,ASSTFGNEQF
TRBV28,many,ASSLQAHTDTQY
TRBV7-6,few,ASSSTRTGQTEAF
TRBV27,NA,ASEARGMNTEAF
TRBV7-6,NA,ASRSYRGWGYT
TRBV6-8,NA,ASSRGVAQPQH
TRBV7-9,few,ASSSSRDTEAF
TRBV15,NA,ATSRDGGASYNEQF
TRBV7-9,NA,ASSSRDREDRELF
TRBV6-1,NA,ASSEGDVRGYT
TRBV7-8,NA,ASSLVPGTAYNEQF
TRBV18,many,ASSPLRTGRIETQY
TRBV28,many,ASSLDGNSYEQY
TRBV20-1,few,SAREEASSYNEQF
TRBV6-5,NA,ASSFSTTRYTEAF
TRBV7-3,few,ASSGSGVPYNEQF
TRBV5-1,NA,ASSVWTENSNQPQH